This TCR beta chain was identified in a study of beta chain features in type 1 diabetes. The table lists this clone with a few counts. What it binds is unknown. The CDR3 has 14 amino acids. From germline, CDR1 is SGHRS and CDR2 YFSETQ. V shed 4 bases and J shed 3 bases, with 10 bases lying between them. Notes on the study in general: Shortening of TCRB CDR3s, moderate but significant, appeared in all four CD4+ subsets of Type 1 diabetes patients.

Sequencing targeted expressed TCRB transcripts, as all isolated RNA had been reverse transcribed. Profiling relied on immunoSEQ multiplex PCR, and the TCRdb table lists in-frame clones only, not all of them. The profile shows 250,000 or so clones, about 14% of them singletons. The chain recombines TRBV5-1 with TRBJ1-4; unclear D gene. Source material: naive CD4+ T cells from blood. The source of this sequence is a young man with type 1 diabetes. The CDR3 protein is CASSLSAANEKLFF. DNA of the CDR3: TGCGCCAGCAGCCTGTCGGCGGCTAATGAAAAACTGTTTTTT.